This entry describes one T cell receptor beta chain. No cognate antigen has been identified for it. Base qualities are missing; no much larger clone stands one base away. The CDR3 regions of human TCRbeta chains were analyzed by immunosequencing. The source study handled its data this way. TCRs in the repertoires were matched against a reference library of SARS-CoV-2-specific TCRs that had been generated with the MIRA antigen-specificity platform. Breadth meant the fraction of unique TCRs that were SARS-CoV-2-associated, whereas depth meant the fraction of total T cells that were SARS-CoV-2-associated. Using the MIRA data, each spike-specific TCR was mapped to the spike region that the TCR reacts to and placed in a CD4 or CD8 class. Log10-transformed breadth and depth values were compared by one-way ANOVA with Sidak's multiple comparisons tests. TCRdb provides this immuneACCESS table in a form limited to in-frame rearrangements. Some clones are lacking; in checked studies, under half of them reflect an unresolved V gene, and why the rest are absent is not known. V, J and clone size derive from that table, while D and trimming were established from the DNA sequence. The sample table shows about 72,000 clones, and around nine tenths are seen once. The ten largest clones add up to about 24% of the sample.

The data were taken from a study of T cell responses to AZD1222 COVID-19 vaccine (dated by TCRdb to about 2021). Background on the whole study: AZD1222 recipients with second doses at about 4 weeks or about 12 weeks were pooled, because spike-specific TCR depth and breadth did not differ between schedules. A total of approximately 240 trial participants underwent TCR sequencing, of whom 200 to 220 received two doses of AZD1222 and about 26 received two doses of the MenACWY control vaccine. Trial participants were enrolled by age into 18-55, 56-69 and 70-plus year subgroups, with 148, 28 and 57 TCR-sequenced participants respectively.

Per the germline V gene (reference sequence), GTSNPN is the CDR1 and SVGIG is the CDR2. V drops 3 bases and J drops 4 bases, leaving 10 bases in between. From its cysteine to its phenylalanine, the CDR3 spans 12 amino acids. Of all the DNA, just the CDR3 is kept, 36 bases in frame from base 1. The study at large found these results: In the small 56-69-year group, the increase in depth fell short of significance, most likely because of low power. Most participants were white British and females outnumbered males, and the authors suggested that clonal diversity may have been underestimated. Only a handful of AZD1222 recipients were SARS-CoV-2 seropositive at baseline, limiting conclusions about previously exposed vaccinees. After two AZD1222 doses, both the breadth and the depth of spike-specific TCRs were significantly higher than at day 0 and than in MenACWY recipients. Because no day 14 peak-response samples were available, the repertoires could be characterized only after the peak T cell response. Nearly half of unique spike-specific TCRs reportedly recognized epitopes outside regions mutated in the B.1.351 and B.1.1.7 variants. CD4 TCRs associated with the vaccine covered the entire spike protein, and the dominant responses were in regions 160-218 and 743-854.

The time point tag for this specimen amounts to: baseline before first vaccination. Vaccinee samples were obtained from the UK trials COV001 and COV002, which included a single-blind randomized controlled phase 2/3 trial of AZD1222 (ChAdOx1 nCoV-19) in healthy adults. Trial participant PBMC samples were collected at day 0 and day 28 after the second dose for TCRbeta chain sequencing. This receptor chain uses TRBV30 and TRBJ2-7; TRBD1 is a weak D gene call, 5 bases matching. This TCR was recovered from an adult in good health. The input for sequencing was peripheral blood, taken on day 0 of AZD1222 vaccination. CDR3 reads: CAWRSGKYEQYF. In nucleotide form, the sequence is TGTGCCTGGAGGTCAGGGAAGTACGAGCAGTACTTC.